The entry below describes one T cell receptor (beta chain). Antigen: not known. This entry belongs to a study of blood T cells in healthy people across ages. Study at large: Capture by template switching was about one barcoded beta molecule per two T cells.

Findings and limits, study-wide: Older age went with lower TCR beta diversity per million T cells, in a roughly linear way. Strongly correlated with naive T cell percentage was TCR beta diversity.

A second PCR of 7 to 11 cycles used a sample-barcoded 5' primer and a J-beta primer mix. Each CDR3 protein gets one entry after TCRdb re-called the 5' RACE reads with MiXCR. The data contain hundreds of thousands of distinct CDR3 sequences, 49% of them seen just once; the ten biggest clones take up roughly 30%. The source is a woman in her sixties or seventies in good health. Material for sequencing was blood.

CDR3 protein: CASSYSTAGNPDTQYF. In DNA, the CDR3 is TGTGCCAGCAGTTACTCGACAGCGGGGAATCCAGATACGCAGTATTTT. The chain is built from TRBV6-8 and TRBJ2-3, with 7 bases matching TRBD2. From germline, CDR1 is MNHGY and CDR2 SAAAGT. With V trimmed by 0 bases and J by 4 bases, 7 bases remained unmatched. The CDR3 is 16 residues long.